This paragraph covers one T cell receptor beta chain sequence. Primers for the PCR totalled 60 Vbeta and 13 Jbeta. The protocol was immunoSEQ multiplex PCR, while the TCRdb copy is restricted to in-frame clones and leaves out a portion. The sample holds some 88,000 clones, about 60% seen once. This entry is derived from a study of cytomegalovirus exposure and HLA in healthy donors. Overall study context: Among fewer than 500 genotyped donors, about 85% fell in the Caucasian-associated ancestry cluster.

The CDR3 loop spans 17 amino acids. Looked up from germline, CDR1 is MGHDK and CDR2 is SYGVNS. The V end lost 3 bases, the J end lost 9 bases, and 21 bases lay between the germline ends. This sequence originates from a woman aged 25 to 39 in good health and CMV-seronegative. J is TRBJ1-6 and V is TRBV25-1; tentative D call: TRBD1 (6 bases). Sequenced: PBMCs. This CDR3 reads CASSDIQTGIKGSPLHF. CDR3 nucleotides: TGTGCCAGCAGTGACATACAAACAGGGATTAAGGGTTCACCCCTCCACTTT.